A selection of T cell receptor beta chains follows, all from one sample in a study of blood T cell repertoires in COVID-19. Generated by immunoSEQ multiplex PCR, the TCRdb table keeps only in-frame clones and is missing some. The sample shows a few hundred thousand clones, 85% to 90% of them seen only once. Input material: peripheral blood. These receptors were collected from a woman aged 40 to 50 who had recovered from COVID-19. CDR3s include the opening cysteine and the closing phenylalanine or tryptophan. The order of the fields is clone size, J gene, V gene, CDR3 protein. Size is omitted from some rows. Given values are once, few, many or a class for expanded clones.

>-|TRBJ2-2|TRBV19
CASSLAGVYTGELFF
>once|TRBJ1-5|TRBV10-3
CAAGQSDQPQHF
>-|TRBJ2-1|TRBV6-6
CAGSTGYEQFF
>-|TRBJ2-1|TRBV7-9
CASSLGFLDHNEQFF
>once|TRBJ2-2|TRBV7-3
CASSPDRLGTGELFF
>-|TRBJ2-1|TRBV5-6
CASSLNQGHKFF
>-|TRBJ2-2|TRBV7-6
CASSLTSNTGELFF
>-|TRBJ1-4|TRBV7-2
CASTPRSNEKLFF
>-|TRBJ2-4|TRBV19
CASSYRAGTAKNIQYF
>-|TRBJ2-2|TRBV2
CASTKGLAGVGELFF
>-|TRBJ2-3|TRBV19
CASSIQRKRDTQYF
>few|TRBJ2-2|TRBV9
CASSAGGNTGELFF
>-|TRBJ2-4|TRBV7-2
CASSKGGATKNIQYF
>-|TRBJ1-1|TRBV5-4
CASSLQAHTEAFF
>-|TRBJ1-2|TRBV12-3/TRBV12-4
CASSGGHYGYTF
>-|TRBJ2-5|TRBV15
CATSRETGIQETQYF
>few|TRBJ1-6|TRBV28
CASSGTGASYNSPLHF
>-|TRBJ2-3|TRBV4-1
CASSHGRQGKTDTQYF
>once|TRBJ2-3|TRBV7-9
CASSSIGLAGGPRTDTQYF
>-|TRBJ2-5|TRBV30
CAQTGTREETQYF
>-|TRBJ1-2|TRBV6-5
CASSYSATGAAYGYTF
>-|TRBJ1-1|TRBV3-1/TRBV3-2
CASSQDPGWVGAFF
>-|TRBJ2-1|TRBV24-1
CATSDPTSGRTNEQFF
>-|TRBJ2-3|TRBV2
CASLRRNTQYF
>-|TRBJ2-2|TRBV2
CASTGLANTGELFF
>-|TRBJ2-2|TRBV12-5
CASGLVKVLTFERAGELFF
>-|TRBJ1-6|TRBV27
CASRPTGSNSPLHF
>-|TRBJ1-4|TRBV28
CASIDSSTNEKLFF
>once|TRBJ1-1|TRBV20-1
CSASSGSTEAFF
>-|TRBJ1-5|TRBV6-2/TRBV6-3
CASSAGGVQPQHF
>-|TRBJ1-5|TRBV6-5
CATRGDLSNQPQHF
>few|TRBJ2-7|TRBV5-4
CASSFLGREQYF
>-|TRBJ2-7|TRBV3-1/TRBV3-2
CASGAGNRYEQYF
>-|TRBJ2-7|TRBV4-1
CASSQVERGNYEQYF
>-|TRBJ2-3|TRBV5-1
CASSLEGLAGTDTQYF
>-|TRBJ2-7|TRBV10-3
CAIMSSSYEQYF
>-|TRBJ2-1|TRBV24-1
CATSESSGRLGNEQFF
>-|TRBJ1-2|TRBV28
CASSPLDRNYGYTF
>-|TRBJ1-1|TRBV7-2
CASSTRQGRTEAFF
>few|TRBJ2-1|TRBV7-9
CASSSSGRNLYNEQFF
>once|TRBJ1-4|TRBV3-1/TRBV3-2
CASSQERRVREKLFF
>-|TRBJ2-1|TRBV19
CASSNAGAYNEQFF
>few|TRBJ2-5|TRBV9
CASSVAGGVETQYF
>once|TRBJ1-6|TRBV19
CASSTGQSNSPLHF
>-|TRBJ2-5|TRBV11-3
CASSSGVGKETQYF
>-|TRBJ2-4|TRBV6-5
CASSQDRVNIQYF
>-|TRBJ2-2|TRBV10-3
CATHNSAGELFF
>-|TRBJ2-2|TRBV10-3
CAMTSGRDTGELFF